A selection of T cell receptor beta chains follows, all from one sample in a study of CD8+ T cells in alopecia areata. Only in-frame clones appear in the TCRdb table, and some are missing; sequencing was by immunoSEQ multiplex PCR. This sample has about 200,000 clones, with around three fifths found just once. The sample in question was CD4+ T cells sorted from blood, obtained at week 0. These receptors all come from a human donor with alopecia areata. CDR3s include the opening cysteine and the closing phenylalanine or tryptophan. Each record gives: V gene, CDR3 protein.

TRBV29-1,CSVAGRVNYGYTF
TRBV29-1,CSVEVINPGLEGLGEQFF
TRBV6-1,CASKEVSGDTQYF
TRBV9,CASSEALNTEAFF
TRBV9,CASSSRQGRNSPLHF
TRBV14,CASSSMTGEETQYF
TRBV6-1,CASSGGTLTF
TRBV29-1,CSVDLGRGHTGELFF
TRBV30,CAWSVLSALLDNSPLHF
TRBV10-1,CASSQGLAGGDEQYF
TRBV29-1,CSVGGVMNTEAFF